This TCR beta chain was recovered during a study of early T cells in non-severe SARS-CoV-2 infection. At the level of the study: Sequencing input comprised bulk RNA from unsorted whole blood; chain pairing was not available.

This clonotype was recorded a few times. Researchers tagged individual cDNA molecules with unique molecular identifiers. TCRdb re-called the 5' RACE reads with MiXCR, one entry per CDR3 protein. The sample has approximately 67,000 distinct CDR3 sequences; 9.1% are singletons. V gave up 5 bases and J gave up 0 bases, with 17 bases separating them. The CDR3 is made up of 16 amino acids. Germline values: CDR1 SEHNR, CDR2 FQNEAQ (reference sequence). This receptor was obtained from an adult who was a healthcare worker with PCR-confirmed SARS-CoV-2 infection or an uninfected control (not recorded which). This rearrangement joins TRBV7-9 to TRBJ2-7, with D hard to call. The sequenced material came from whole blood. Here the CDR3 reads CASSPTQMISSYEQYF. The CDR3 DNA reads as TGTGCCAGCAGCCCGACCCAGATGATCAGCTCCTACGAGCAGTACTTC.